Below are 8 T cell receptor beta chains sequenced from a single sample in a study of T cell responses to AZD1222 COVID-19 vaccine. Sequenced by immunoSEQ multiplex PCR; TCRdb stores in-frame clones only, minus some. The sample includes 90,000 to 120,000 clones, around 91% seen only once; the top ten take roughly a fifth. The sequenced sample was peripheral blood, obtained on day 0 of AZD1222 vaccination. Receptors originate from an adult in good health.

This chain links TRBV19 with TRBJ1-4, with D unclear. This CDR3 region has 13 residues. The germline V and J ends were trimmed by 5 bases and 8 bases, with 12 bases remaining between them. Per germline, CDR1 LNHDA and CDR2 SQIVND (reference sequence). The CDR3 protein is CASSPRTGEKLFF. The CDR3 DNA reads as TGTGCCAGTAGTCCTAGGACGGGGGAAAAACTGTTTTTT.

This clone appeared a single time. This chain connects TRBV7-3 to TRBJ2-5, with a tentative D call TRBD1 (5 bases). The CDR3 sequence is 15 residues long. V lost 1 base to trimming and J lost 1 base, with 10 bases between them. Germline loops: CDR1 SGHTA, CDR2 FQGTGA. The CDR3 reads CASSLIWGSQETQYF. The CDR3 bases are TGTGCCAGCAGCTTAATCTGGGGCAGCCAAGAGACCCAGTACTTC.

The rearrangement links TRBV9 to TRBJ2-1, with D maybe TRBD2 (5 bases). With 3 bases removed from V and 10 bases from J, the gap between germline ends came to 17 bases. The CDR3 length is 14 residues. Germline loops: CDR1 SGDLS, CDR2 YYNGEE. CDR3 in DNA: TGTGCCAGCAGCGCAAGAATACTAGAACCGGAGCAGTTCTTC. It codes for CASSARILEPEQFF.

The chain links TRBV6-5 to TRBJ1-5; unclear D gene. This CDR3 contains 14 residues. The germline V and J ends were trimmed by 8 bases and 1 base, with 12 bases remaining between them. The germline V gene encodes CDR1 MNHEY and CDR2 SVGAGI. In DNA, the CDR3 is TGTGCCAGCGCAGGTTCTGGCAGCAATCAGCCCCAGCATTTT. This encodes CASAGSGSNQPQHF.

The chain carries TRBV6-6 and TRBJ2-7; D may be TRBD1 (5 bases). V was pared by 4 bases and J by 3 bases, with 7 bases between. Germline V gives CDR1 MNHNY, CDR2 SVGAGI (reference sequence). The CDR3 spans 12 residues. In DNA, the CDR3 is TGTGCCAGCAGTTCCGACAGCTACGAGCAGTACTTC. Its translation is CASSSDSYEQYF.

CDR3 in DNA: TGTGCCAGCAGTCTCACGACTAGCGGGTCCTACGAGCAGTACTTC. Amino acid sequence: CASSLTTSGSYEQYF. The chain couples TRBV27 to TRBJ2-7; TRBD2 aligns across 10 bases. The junction had 5 bases not matched to a gene; V was cut back by 5 bases and J by 1 base. Per germline, CDR1 MNHEY and CDR2 SMNVEV (reference sequence). This CDR3 has 15 residues.

This rearrangement joins TRBV5-1 to TRBJ2-4; 11 nucleotides agree with TRBD2. The CDR3 is 14 residues long. The junction had 5 bases not matched to a gene; V was cut back by 4 bases and J by 8 bases. Per germline, CDR1 SGHRS and CDR2 YFSETQ. The CDR3 bases are TGCGCCAGCAGCATTAGCGGGGGGGCTGACATTCAGTACTTC. Protein product: CASSISGGADIQYF. The full variable domain, its missing parts supplied by reference TRBV5-1 and TRBJ2-4, is KAGVTQTPRYLIKTRGQQVTLSCSPISGHRSVSWYQQTPGQGLQFLFEYFSETQRNKGNFPGRFSGRQFSNSRSEMNVSTLELGDSALYLCASSISGGADIQYFGAGTRLSVL.

The chain is built from TRBV3-1 (or the pseudogene TRBV3-2) and TRBJ2-3; D not resolved. Germline lookup yields CDR1 LGHDT and CDR2 YNNKEL (reference sequence). This CDR3 contains 14 residues. V gave up 0 bases and J gave up 10 bases, with 14 bases separating them. CDR3 residues: CASSQDIIYYSQYF. Here the CDR3 DNA reads TGTGCCAGCAGCCAAGATATCATCTACTACTCGCAGTATTTT.